Below are 17 T cell receptor beta chains sequenced from a single sample in a study of T-cell memory formation after mild COVID-19. TCRdb re-derived calls from the 5' RACE reads in MiXCR, one entry per CDR3 protein. Of approximately 300,000 distinct CDR3 sequences listed, roughly 19% are singletons. The sample comprised PBMCs or a T cell subset sorted from them (not recorded which). Source of these receptors: a man between 18 and 29 years old who had mild COVID-19 (a few samples of this study predate the infection). Cell type and time point are not known.

This clonotype showed up just a few times. The rearrangement joins TRBV4-2 to TRBJ1-2; no clear D. This CDR3 has 14 residues. Per the germline V gene, CDR1 is LGHNA and CDR2 is YNFKEQ. V was cut by 0 bases and J by 4 bases, with 9 bases left in between. The CDR3 region has the DNA TGTGCCAGCAGCCAAGAACTGGGCAGCTATGGCTACACCTTC. This encodes CASSQELGSYGYTF.

The rearrangement joins TRBV19 to TRBJ2-5; D tentatively reads TRBD1 or TRBD2 (5 bases each). V was pared by 3 bases and J by 5 bases, with 10 bases between. The CDR3 has 13 residues. Per the germline V gene, CDR1 is LNHDA and CDR2 is SQIVND (reference sequence). This chain's CDR3 is CASSMGPGETQYF. In nucleotides, the CDR3 is TGTGCCAGTAGTATGGGGCCGGGGGAGACCCAGTACTTC.

The chain uses TRBV4-2 and TRBJ2-7; D is perhaps TRBD1 (6 bases). Trimming cost V 1 base and J 3 bases, with 16 bases left between them. Germline CDR1 and CDR2: LGHNA and YNFKEQ. The CDR3 runs 16 residues. The CDR3 DNA is TGTGCCAGCAGCCAAGTCCCTCCCTTGACAGGCTACGAGCAGTACTTC. It yields the protein CASSQVPPLTGYEQYF.

J is TRBJ1-2 and V is TRBV7-2; a possible D gene is TRBD1 (5 bases). This CDR3 spans 14 amino acids. The ends were cut back, 6 bases at V and 2 bases at J, with 13 bases in the middle. CDR1 is SGHTA and CDR2 is FQGNSA in the germline V gene. Written as DNA, the CDR3 is TGTGCCAGCAGACCTCCGGGGCTAAACTATGGCTACACCTTC. It codes for CASRPPGLNYGYTF.

This clonotype has more than one count but fewer than ten. The chain uses TRBV6-1 and TRBJ2-7; D could derive from TRBD1 or TRBD2 (5 bases each). V gave up 2 bases and J gave up 1 base, with 9 bases separating them. The CDR3 is 14 amino acids. In germline, CDR1 is MNHNS, CDR2 SASEGT. CDR3 sequence: CASSERDGSYEQYF. The CDR3, as DNA: TGTGCCAGCAGTGAAAGGGACGGGTCCTACGAGCAGTACTTC.

This clonotype was detected many times. V and J are TRBV7-2 and TRBJ2-2; D is perhaps TRBD2 (5 bases). Trimming pared 1 base from V and 3 bases from J, leaving 9 bases between. Germline V gene lookup returns CDR1 SGHTA and CDR2 FQGNSA. The CDR3 has 15 amino acids. The CDR3 sequence: CASSLGTGYTGELFF. The CDR3 DNA is TGTGCCAGCAGCTTAGGGACGGGGTACACCGGGGAGCTGTTTTTT.

The chain combines TRBV4-3 with TRBJ1-5; a weak D match, TRBD1 (5 bases). CDR3 size: 15 residues. V shed 0 bases and J shed 7 bases, with 13 bases lying between them. From germline, CDR1 is LGHNA and CDR2 YSLEER. CDR3 in amino acids: CASSQERGGGQPQHF. In DNA form, the CDR3 reads TGCGCCAGCAGCCAAGAACGGGGGGGTGGACAGCCCCAGCATTTT.

Only a few counts were recorded for this clonotype. The chain combines TRBV7-3 with TRBJ2-1; 8 nucleotides line up with TRBD2. The V and J ends lost 0 bases and 4 bases, in that order; junction bases with no gene match: 5. CDR1 and CDR2 from the germline V gene are SGHTA and FQGTGA. The CDR3 is 16 amino acids. The CDR3 nucleotides read TGTGCCAGCAGCTTAACGAGTACTAGCGGTTACAATGAGCAGTTCTTC. Its translation: CASSLTSTSGYNEQFF.

The chain links TRBV10-3 to TRBJ2-3, with D uncertain. The CDR3 is made up of 10 amino acids. Trimming removed 7 bases from V and 6 bases from J, with 5 bases in between. CDR1 and CDR2 (germline): ENHRY, SYGVKD. The chain's CDR3 is CAIMGDTQYF. The CDR3 nucleotides read TGTGCCATCATGGGTGATACGCAGTATTTT.

This clonotype was detected ten times or more. The CDR3 bases are TGCGCCAGCAGCAGCCAGGGTTTAGGCACCGGGGAGCTGTTTTTT. This codes for CASSSQGLGTGELFF. The chain combines TRBV5-1 with TRBJ2-2; a possible D gene is TRBD1 (5 bases). CDR1 SGHRS and CDR2 YFSETQ come from the germline V gene. CDR3 length equals 15 residues. Trimming took off 4 bases at V and 4 bases at J, with 14 bases between the two ends.

This clonotype turned up a few times. V and J are TRBV7-2 and TRBJ1-5; D is unclear. Germline values: CDR1 SGHTA, CDR2 FQGNSA. V lost 4 bases and J lost 4, with 8 bases in between. The CDR3 runs 13 residues. The CDR3 protein is CASSSDRNQPQHF. The DNA for the CDR3 is TGTGCCAGCAGCTCGGACCGAAATCAGCCCCAGCATTTT.

This chain links TRBV4-1 with TRBJ2-3; D is perhaps TRBD1 or TRBD2 (10 bases each). Per germline, CDR1 MGHRA and CDR2 YSYEKL. Trimming cost V 5 bases and J 0 bases, with 21 bases left between them. The length of the CDR3 is 18 residues. DNA for the CDR3: TGCGCCAGCAGCGGGCTAGCGGGGGACAGGGGTAGCACAGATACGCAGTATTTT. It codes for CASSGLAGDRGSTDTQYF.

This chain connects TRBV19 to TRBJ1-1, with 9 bases identical to TRBD1. The CDR3 loop spans 15 amino acids. In germline, CDR1 is LNHDA, CDR2 SQIVND (reference sequence). Germline trimming cut 5 bases from V and 0 bases from J; bases unmatched to any gene: 4. CDR3 nucleotide sequence: TGTGCCAGTAGTCCCCGACAGGGGGTGAACACTGAAGCTTTCTTT. It specifies CASSPRQGVNTEAFF.

The rearrangement links TRBV20-1 to TRBJ1-5; TRBD1 agrees at 8 bases. The ends lost 6 bases at V and 6 bases at J; junction bases unmatched: 7. Germline loops: CDR1 DFQATT, CDR2 SNEGSKA (reference sequence). The CDR3 contains 13 residues. The CDR3 protein is CSAQRTGRQPQHF. The CDR3 nucleotides read TGCAGTGCCCAGAGGACAGGGCGTCAGCCCCAGCATTTT.

The CDR3 DNA reads TGTGCCAGCAGCGTAGCAACAGGGGGATTCTACGAGCAGTACTTC. Its protein product is CASSVATGGFYEQYF. The J gene is TRBJ2-7, the V gene TRBV9; TRBD1 matches at 8 bases. The CDR3 sequence is 15 residues long. The V gene's germline CDR1 is SGDLS and CDR2 YYNGEE. The J segment lost 3 bases and the V segment lost 0 bases, leaving 5 bases of the junction unmatched.

The rearrangement joins TRBV7-8 to TRBJ2-3; 12 nucleotides align to TRBD2. The ends lost 5 bases at V and 8 bases at J; junction bases unmatched: 8. The CDR3 length is 15 residues. Germline-derived CDR1 and CDR2 are SGHVS and FQNEAQ. CDR3 coding DNA: TGTGCCAGCAGCCAAGGACTAGCGGGGTATGGTACGCAGTATTTT. Its protein is CASSQGLAGYGTQYF.

This clonotype was seen a handful of times. This chain joins TRBV6-2 or TRBV6-3 and TRBJ2-7, with unresolved D. The V end lost 0 bases, the J end lost 2 bases, and 8 bases lay between the germline ends. Germline-derived CDR1 and CDR2 are MNHEY and SVGEGT. The CDR3 is 14 residues long. The CDR3 loop reads CASSYSGPAYEQYF. Written as DNA, the CDR3 is TGTGCCAGCAGTTACTCTGGACCAGCCTACGAGCAGTACTTC.